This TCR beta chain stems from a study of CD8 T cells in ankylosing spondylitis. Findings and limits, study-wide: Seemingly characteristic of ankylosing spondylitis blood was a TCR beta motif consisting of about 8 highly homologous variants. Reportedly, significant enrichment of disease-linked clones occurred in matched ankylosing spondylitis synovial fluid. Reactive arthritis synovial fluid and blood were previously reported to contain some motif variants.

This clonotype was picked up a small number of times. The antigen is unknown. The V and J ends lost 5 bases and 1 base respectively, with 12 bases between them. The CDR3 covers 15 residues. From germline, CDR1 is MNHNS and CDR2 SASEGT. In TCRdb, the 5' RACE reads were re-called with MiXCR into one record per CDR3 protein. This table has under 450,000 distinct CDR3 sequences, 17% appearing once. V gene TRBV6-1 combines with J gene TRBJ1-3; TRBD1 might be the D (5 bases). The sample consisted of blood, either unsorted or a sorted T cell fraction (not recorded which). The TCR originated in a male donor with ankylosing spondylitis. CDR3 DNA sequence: TGTGCCAGCAGTCCTTCAGGGCAGTCTGGAAACACCATATATTTT. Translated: CASSPSGQSGNTIYF.